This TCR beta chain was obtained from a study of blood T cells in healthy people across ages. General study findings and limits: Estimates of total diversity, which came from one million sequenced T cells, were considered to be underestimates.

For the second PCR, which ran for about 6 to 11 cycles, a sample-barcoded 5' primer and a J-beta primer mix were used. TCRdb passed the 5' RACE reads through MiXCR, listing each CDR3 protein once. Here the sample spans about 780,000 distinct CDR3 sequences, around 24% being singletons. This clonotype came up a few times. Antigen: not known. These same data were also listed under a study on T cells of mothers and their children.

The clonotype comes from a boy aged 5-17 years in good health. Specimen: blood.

The CDR3 is CASSQTGGDTQYF. In DNA form, the CDR3 reads TGCGCCAGTAGCCAAACCGGGGGGGATACGCAGTATTTT. The chain carries TRBV5-1 and TRBJ2-3, with 7 positions matching TRBD2. V lost 8 bases, J lost 6 bases, and 9 bases stayed unmatched. The CDR3 consists of 13 residues. Germline CDR1 and CDR2: SGHRS and YFSETQ. Combining the CDR3 with reference TRBV5-1 and TRBJ2-3 gives the whole variable domain KAGVTQTPRYLIKTRGQQVTLSCSPISGHRSVSWYQQTPGQGLQFLFEYFSETQRNKGNFPGRFSGRQFSNSRSEMNVSTLELGDSALYLCASSQTGGDTQYFGPGTRLTVL.